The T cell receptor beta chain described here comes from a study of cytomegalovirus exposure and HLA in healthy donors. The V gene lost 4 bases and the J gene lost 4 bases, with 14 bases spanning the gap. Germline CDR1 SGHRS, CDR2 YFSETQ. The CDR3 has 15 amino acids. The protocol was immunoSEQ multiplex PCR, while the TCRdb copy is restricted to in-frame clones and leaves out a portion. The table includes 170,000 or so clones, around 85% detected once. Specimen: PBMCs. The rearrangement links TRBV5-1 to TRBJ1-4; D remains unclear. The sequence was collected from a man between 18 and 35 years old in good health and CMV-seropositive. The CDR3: CASSLPGELNEKLFF. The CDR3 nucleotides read TGCGCCAGCAGCCTCCCGGGAGAACTTAATGAAAAACTGTTTTTT.